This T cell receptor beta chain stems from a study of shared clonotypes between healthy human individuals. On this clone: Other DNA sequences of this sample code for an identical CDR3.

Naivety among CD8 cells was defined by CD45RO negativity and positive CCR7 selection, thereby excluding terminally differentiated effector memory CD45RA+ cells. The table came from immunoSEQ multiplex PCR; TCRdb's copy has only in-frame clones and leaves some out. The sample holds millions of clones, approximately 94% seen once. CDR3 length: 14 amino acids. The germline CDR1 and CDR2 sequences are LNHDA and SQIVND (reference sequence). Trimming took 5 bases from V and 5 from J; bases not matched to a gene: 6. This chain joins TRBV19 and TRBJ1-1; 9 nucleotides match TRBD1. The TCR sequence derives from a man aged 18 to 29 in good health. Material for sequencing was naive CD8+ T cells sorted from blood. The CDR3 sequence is CASSPGTGNTEAFF. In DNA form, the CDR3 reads TGTGCCAGTAGTCCGGGGACAGGGAATACTGAAGCTTTCTTT.